This T cell receptor (beta chain) was retrieved from a study of blood T cell repertoires in COVID-19. V lost 3 bases to trimming and J lost 10 bases; unmatched junction nucleotides: 19. Looked up from germline, CDR1 is MNHEY and CDR2 is SMNVEV (reference sequence). This CDR3 is built from 18 residues. The assay was immunoSEQ multiplex PCR, and TCRdb's table has in-frame clones only and misses some. The repertoire includes almost 400,000 clones, about nine tenths of them detected once, and approximately 1.5% sits in the top ten. Cohort 3 donors were reported recovered after two negative PCRs, clearance, or symptom resolution.

The sequence was collected from a woman aged 25-40 years who had recovered from COVID-19. The specimen sequenced was PBMCs or T cells enriched from blood (not recorded which). The J gene is TRBJ2-1, the V gene TRBV27; TRBD2 agrees at 9 bases. CDR3 nucleotides: TGTGCCAGCAGTTTGGTGGCGGGGGGGCCCAGCTATAGTGGGGAGCAGTTCTTC. Encoded protein: CASSLVAGGPSYSGEQFF.